This passage covers 28 T cell receptor beta chains from one sample sequenced in a study of blood T cells in healthy people across ages. The use of a sample-barcoded 5' primer and a J-beta primer mix characterized a second PCR of roughly 6 to 11 cycles. From the 5' RACE reads, TCRdb called clonotypes with MiXCR, one entry per CDR3 protein. The repertoire holds 1,100,000 or so distinct CDR3 sequences, with around 45% as singletons. The sequenced sample was blood. The receptors come from a woman aged 55-70 years in good health.

This chain connects TRBV20-1 to TRBJ2-4; a possible D gene is TRBD2 (5 bases). Gene TRBJ2-5 matches the end of the DNA better, so the J call may be wrong. This CDR3 has 13 residues. Germline CDR1 DFQATT, CDR2 SNEGSKA (reference sequence). This chain's CDR3 is CSASRTVQETQYF. The CDR3 region has the DNA TGCAGTGCTAGCCGGACTGTTCAAGAGACCCAGTACTTC.

This clonotype was observed a handful of times. The chain joins TRBV4-2 to TRBJ2-7, with D perhaps matching TRBD2 (6 bases). Trimming pared 5 bases from V and 5 bases from J, leaving 10 bases between. Germline CDR1 LGHNA, CDR2 YNFKEQ. The CDR3 is 12 amino acids. Written as DNA, the CDR3 is TGTGCCAGCAGCAGACTAGGGGACGAGCAGTACTTC. Translated, it gives CASSRLGDEQYF.

This chain joins TRBV5-1 and TRBJ1-2, with 9 nucleotides matching TRBD1. Germline CDR1 and CDR2: SGHRS and YFSETQ. This CDR3 is built from 14 residues. V dropped 1 base and J dropped 6; count of bases not matched to a gene: 4. The CDR3 here is CASSLSTGGDGYTF. CDR3 DNA: TGCGCCAGCAGCTTGTCTACAGGGGGCGATGGCTACACCTTC.

The J gene is TRBJ2-5, the V gene TRBV20-1; TRBD2 is a possible D gene (6 bases). This CDR3 is 15 amino acids long. Germline assignment: CDR1 DFQATT and CDR2 SNEGSKA (reference sequence). The V end lost 0 bases, the J end lost 1 base, and 12 bases lay between the germline ends. The CDR3 here is CSARENRDFQETQYF. The DNA of the CDR3 is TGCAGTGCTAGAGAGAACCGGGACTTCCAAGAGACCCAGTACTTC.

This clonotype was seen more than once but under ten times. This sequence joins TRBV11-1 and TRBJ2-7; no reliable D call. Trimming cost V 5 bases and J 3 bases, with 11 bases left between them. The CDR3 totals 13 residues. CDR1 and CDR2 from the germline V gene are SGHAT and FQDESV (reference sequence). The CDR3 DNA follows: TGTGCCAGCAGCCCCCGAGCGAACTACGAGCAGTACTTC. Its protein product is CASSPRANYEQYF.

The J gene is TRBJ2-3, the V gene TRBV12-3 or TRBV12-4; 12 bases agree with TRBD2. V dropped 6 bases and J dropped 3; count of bases not matched to a gene: 10. The CDR3 loop spans 17 amino acids. The CDR3 DNA sequence: TGTGCCAGCAGAGATCGACTAGCGGGAGATGGAACAGATACGCAGTATTTT. Amino acid sequence: CASRDRLAGDGTDTQYF.

This clonotype was observed a single time. An end of the junction does not agree with germline; a read error may underlie this. This chain joins TRBV3-1 and TRBJ1-1; D ambiguous. Germline loops: CDR1 LGHDT, CDR2 YNNKEL (reference sequence). CDR3 length: 14 residues. Written as DNA, the CDR3 is TGTGCCAGCAACCAAGAGGGCTTGAACACTGAAGCTTTCTTT. Amino acids: CASNQEGLNTEAFF.

The V gene is TRBV20-1, the J gene TRBJ2-3; 7 nucleotides line up with TRBD1. In germline, CDR1 is DFQATT, CDR2 SNEGSKA (reference sequence). The V segment lost 4 bases and the J segment 3 bases; nucleotides outside the gene matches: 16. This CDR3 contains 17 residues. The CDR3 nucleotides read TGCAGTGCTACCGGTGTGTATGGACAGGAGATTACAGATACGCAGTATTTT. It specifies CSATGVYGQEITDTQYF.

The V gene is TRBV20-1, the J gene TRBJ2-7; perhaps D is TRBD1 or TRBD2 (5 bases each). The CDR3 totals 14 residues. Germline CDR1 is DFQATT and CDR2 is SNEGSKA (reference sequence). Trimming pared 2 bases from V and 2 bases from J, leaving 13 bases between. The CDR3 DNA reads TGCAGTGCTAGAACCGGGACGACCCCCTACGAGCAGTACTTC. It translates to CSARTGTTPYEQYF.

This clonotype was found a few times. This chain joins TRBV15 and TRBJ2-1; D is possibly TRBD2 (6 bases). Trimming removed 1 base at V and 7 bases at J, with 17 bases between. The CDR3 totals 16 residues. The germline V gene encodes CDR1 LNHNV and CDR2 YYDKDF (reference sequence). In DNA, the CDR3 is TGTGCCACCAGCAGAGCGGGACTTGCCGCCCTTAATGAGCAGTTCTTC. Translating gives CATSRAGLAALNEQFF.

This clonotype was seen just once. V gene TRBV27 combines with J gene TRBJ2-3, with a possible D match to TRBD1 (6 bases). CDR3 size: 14 residues. The ends were cut back, 7 bases at V and 5 bases at J, with 16 bases in the middle. CDR1 MNHEY and CDR2 SMNVEV come from the germline V gene (reference sequence). This CDR3 is CASNNPGGIDTQYF. Here the CDR3 DNA reads TGTGCCAGCAACAACCCTGGGGGCATAGATACGCAGTATTTT.

The chain has TRBV6-1 and TRBJ1-2; 7 bases line up with TRBD1. CDR3 size: 16 residues. V gave up 2 bases and J gave up 6 bases; unmatched junction bases: 12. Per germline, CDR1 MNHNS and CDR2 SASEGT. The CDR3 coding sequence is TGTGCCAGCAGTGAAACAGGGGTAAGGCCTACTGATGGCTACACCTTC. Protein: CASSETGVRPTDGYTF.

The chain is built from TRBV12-3 or TRBV12-4 and TRBJ1-1; 10 bases line up with TRBD1. The CDR3 sequence is 13 residues long. The J segment lost 8 bases and the V segment lost 3 bases, leaving 3 bases of the junction unmatched. The CDR3 is CASSFDRGQEAFF. CDR3 coding DNA: TGTGCCAGCAGTTTTGACAGGGGGCAGGAAGCTTTCTTT.

This clonotype was counted a few times. This rearrangement joins TRBV10-3 to TRBJ2-1; TRBD2 is a possible D gene (6 bases). The CDR3 length is 12 residues. Trimming took off 0 bases at V and 9 bases at J, with 6 bases between the two ends. Looked up from germline, CDR1 is ENHRY and CDR2 is SYGVKD. CDR3 sequence: CAISESEGEQFF. CDR3 DNA sequence: TGTGCCATCAGTGAGTCGGAGGGTGAGCAGTTCTTC.

There are a few counts of this clonotype. This chain connects TRBV29-1 to TRBJ1-1; no firm D call. Germline loops: CDR1 SQVTM, CDR2 ANQGSEA. The CDR3 is made up of 12 amino acids. Trimming removed 7 bases at V and 1 base at J, with 10 bases between. CDR3 sequence (DNA): TGCAGCGCAGTGAACCAGAACACTGAAGCTTTCTTT. Protein: CSAVNQNTEAFF.

Turning to this clonotype: A read error may explain this, as a much larger clone is one base away. The CDR3 region is CNVEDFTSGGFAQYF. In nucleotides, the CDR3 is TGCAACGTTGAAGACTTCACTAGCGGAGGGTTCGCGCAGTACTTC. This sequence joins TRBV29-1 and TRBJ2-7; 8 bases align to TRBD2. CDR3 size: 15 residues. Germline V gene sequence: CDR1 SQVTM, CDR2 ANQGSEA.

This clonotype was seen more than once but under ten times. The CDR3 DNA follows: TGTGCCAGCTCACCTAAGGGCGCCGAGGGGGAGCAGTACTTC. This sequence encodes CASSPKGAEGEQYF. V is TRBV18 and J is TRBJ2-4; D possibly corresponds to TRBD1 (6 bases). Germline V gives CDR1 KGHSH, CDR2 LQKENI. The CDR3 totals 14 residues. Trimming took off 3 bases at V and 13 bases at J, with 19 bases between the two ends.

The rearrangement links TRBV10-3 to TRBJ1-5, with D unresolved. Germline loops: CDR1 ENHRY, CDR2 SYGVKD. V dropped 2 bases and J dropped 0 bases, with 5 bases sitting between them. The CDR3 is 14 residues long. In DNA, the CDR3 is TGTGCCATCAGTGAGGCAGGTAGCAATCAGCCCCAGCATTTT. Translating gives CAISEAGSNQPQHF.

A few counts support this clonotype. This chain connects TRBV20-1 to TRBJ2-7; unclear D gene. This CDR3 region has 12 residues. Germline CDR1 reads DFQATT; CDR2 reads SNEGSKA (reference sequence). The ends were cut back, 4 bases at V and 0 bases at J, with 7 bases in the middle. CDR3 DNA sequence: TGCAGTGCTATCCGAGACTCCTACGAGCAGTACTTC. Its protein is CSAIRDSYEQYF.

This chain uses TRBV25-1 with TRBJ2-7, with D perhaps assigned TRBD1 or TRBD2 (5 bases each). Trimming shortened V by 1 base and J by 2 bases, and 15 bases separated the two germline ends. This CDR3 is 16 amino acids long. The germline V gene has CDR1 MGHDK and CDR2 SYGVNS. CDR3 protein: CASSESSQRDPYEQYF. DNA for the CDR3: TGTGCCAGCAGTGAATCGAGCCAGAGGGACCCCTACGAGCAGTACTTC.

The chain combines TRBV29-1 with TRBJ2-7; tentatively, D is TRBD1 or TRBD2 (5 bases each). Between the trimmed V and J ends, which lost 4 bases and 2 bases, there was a span of 9 bases. Germline-derived CDR1 and CDR2 are SQVTM and ANQGSEA. CDR3 size: 12 residues. This CDR3 is CSVGRETYEQYF. Here the CDR3 DNA reads TGCAGCGTTGGCAGGGAGACCTACGAGCAGTACTTC.

This clonotype was seen at least ten times. This sequence joins TRBV29-1 and TRBJ1-1, with TRBD1 matching over 7 bases. Trimming took 4 bases from V and 4 from J; bases not matched to a gene: 3. This CDR3 is 12 amino acids long. Per germline, CDR1 SQVTM and CDR2 ANQGSEA. The chain's CDR3 is CSVGRGSTEAFF. The CDR3, as DNA: TGCAGCGTTGGCAGGGGGAGCACTGAAGCTTTCTTT.

The rearrangement links TRBV20-1 to TRBJ2-3, with 14 bases aligning to TRBD2. The junction had 3 bases not matched to a gene; V was cut back by 0 bases and J by 4 bases. The germline V gene encodes CDR1 DFQATT and CDR2 SNEGSKA (reference sequence). There are 16 residues in the CDR3. The CDR3 DNA reads as TGCAGTGCTAGAGAGGGACTAGCGGGGGTGTCAGATACGCAGTATTTT. Encoded protein: CSAREGLAGVSDTQYF.

This clonotype has a handful of counts. This chain connects TRBV6-2 or TRBV6-3 to TRBJ1-5; D is perhaps TRBD1 (6 bases). With 5 bases removed from V and 5 bases from J, the gap between germline ends came to 10 bases. This CDR3 is 13 amino acids long. Germline V gene sequence: CDR1 MNHEY, CDR2 SVGEGT. CDR3 loop: CASSQQGHQPQHF. Here the CDR3 DNA reads TGTGCCAGCAGTCAACAGGGCCATCAGCCCCAGCATTTT.

The gene calls are TRBV28 and TRBJ1-6; 8 bases agree with TRBD1. Germline V CDR1 and CDR2: MDHEN, SYDVKM. The trim removed 7 bases at V and 6 bases at J, leaving 8 bases unmatched. This CDR3 comprises 15 residues. The CDR3 protein is CASKPRQGINSPLHF. CDR3 nucleotides: TGTGCCAGCAAGCCCCGACAGGGGATTAATTCACCCCTCCACTTT.

The chain uses TRBV28 and TRBJ2-3; a weak D match, TRBD2 (5 bases). The CDR3 length is 15 residues. CDR1 MDHEN and CDR2 SYDVKM come from the germline V gene. The V and J ends lost 5 bases and 1 base respectively, with 13 bases between them. The CDR3 sequence: CASSGSGVGTDTQYF. CDR3 DNA: TGTGCCAGCAGTGGCAGCGGCGTGGGCACAGATACGCAGTATTTT.

This rearrangement joins TRBV11-2 to TRBJ2-1, with TRBD2 as a possible D gene (6 bases). V was trimmed by 3 bases and J by 0 bases, leaving 12 bases between them. The CDR3 totals 16 residues. The germline V gene has CDR1 SGHAT and CDR2 FQNNGV. The CDR3, as DNA: TGTGCCAGCAGCTTTACTAGCATCAGCTCCTACAATGAGCAGTTCTTC. Translation gives CASSFTSISSYNEQFF. Drawing the rest from reference TRBV11-2 and TRBJ2-1, the complete variable domain is EAGVAQSPRYKIIEKRQSVAFWCNPISGHATLYWYQQILGQGPKLLIQFQNNGVVDDSQLPKDRFSAERLKGVDSTLKIQPAKLEDSAVYLCASSFTSISSYNEQFFGPGTRLTVL.

V usage is TRBV15 and J usage is TRBJ2-1; 9 bases align to TRBD2. In germline, CDR1 is LNHNV, CDR2 YYDKDF (reference sequence). V gave up 0 bases and J gave up 8 bases; unmatched junction bases: 20. The CDR3 contains 20 residues. The CDR3 spells CATSRDWGGLASGGSHEQFF. DNA for the CDR3: TGTGCCACCAGCAGAGATTGGGGCGGTCTGGCCAGCGGGGGGTCCCATGAGCAGTTCTTC.